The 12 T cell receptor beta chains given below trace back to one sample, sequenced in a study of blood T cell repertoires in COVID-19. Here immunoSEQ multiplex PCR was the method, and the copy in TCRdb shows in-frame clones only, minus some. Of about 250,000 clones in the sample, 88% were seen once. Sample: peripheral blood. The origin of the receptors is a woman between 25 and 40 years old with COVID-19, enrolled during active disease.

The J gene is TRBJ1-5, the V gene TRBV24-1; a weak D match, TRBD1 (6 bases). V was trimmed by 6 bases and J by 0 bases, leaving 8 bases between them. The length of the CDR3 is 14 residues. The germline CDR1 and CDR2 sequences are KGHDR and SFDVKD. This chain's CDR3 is CATSKGDSNQPQHF. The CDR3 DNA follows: TGTGCCACCAGTAAGGGGGATAGCAATCAGCCCCAGCATTTT.

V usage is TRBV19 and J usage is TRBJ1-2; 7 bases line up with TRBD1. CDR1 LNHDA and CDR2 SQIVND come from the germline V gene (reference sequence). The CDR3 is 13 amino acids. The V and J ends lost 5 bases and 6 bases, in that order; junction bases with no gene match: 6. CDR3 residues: CASSPGQNHGYTF. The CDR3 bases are TGTGCCAGTAGTCCGGGACAGAACCATGGCTACACCTTC.

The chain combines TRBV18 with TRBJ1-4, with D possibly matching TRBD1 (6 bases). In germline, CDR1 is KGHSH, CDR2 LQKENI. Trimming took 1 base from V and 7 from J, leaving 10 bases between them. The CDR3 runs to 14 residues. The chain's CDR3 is CASSPRDTGEKLFF. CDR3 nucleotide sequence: TGTGCCAGCTCACCACGGGACACTGGTGAAAAACTGTTTTTT.

DNA of the CDR3: TGCGCCAGCAGCTTGGTTCCGACCGGGGAGCTGTTTTTT. Amino acids: CASSLVPTGELFF. The rearrangement uses TRBV5-1 and TRBJ2-2, with D uncertain. Germline lookup yields CDR1 SGHRS and CDR2 YFSETQ. V dropped 0 bases and J dropped 5 bases, with 5 bases sitting between them. CDR3 length: 13 amino acids.

The CDR3 DNA reads TGTGCCAGCAGTGAGGCATCGGGAGACACAGATACGCAGTATTTT. It is translated as CASSEASGDTDTQYF. This chain uses TRBV6-4 with TRBJ2-3, with D possibly matching TRBD2 (6 bases). Trimming cost V 3 bases and J 2 bases, with 12 bases left between them. CDR1 and CDR2 (germline): MRHNA, SNTAGT. The CDR3 is 15 residues long.

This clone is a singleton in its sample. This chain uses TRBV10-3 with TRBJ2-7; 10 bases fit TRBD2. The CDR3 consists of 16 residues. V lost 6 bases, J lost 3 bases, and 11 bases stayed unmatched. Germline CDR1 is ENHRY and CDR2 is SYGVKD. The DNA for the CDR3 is TGTGCCATCAGCGATAGTATACTAGCGGGGAGCTACGAGCAGTACTTC. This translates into CAISDSILAGSYEQYF.

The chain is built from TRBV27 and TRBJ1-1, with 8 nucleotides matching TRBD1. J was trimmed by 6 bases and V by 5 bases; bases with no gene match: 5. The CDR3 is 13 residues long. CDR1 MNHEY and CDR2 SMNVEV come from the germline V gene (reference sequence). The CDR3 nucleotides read TGTGCCAGCAGTCCACAGGGGGGGGCTGAAGCTTTCTTT. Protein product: CASSPQGGAEAFF.

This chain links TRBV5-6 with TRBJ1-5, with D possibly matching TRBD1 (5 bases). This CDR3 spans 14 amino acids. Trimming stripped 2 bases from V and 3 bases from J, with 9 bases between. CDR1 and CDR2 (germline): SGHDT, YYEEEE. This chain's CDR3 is CASSLSGFNQPQHF. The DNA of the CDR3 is TGTGCCAGCAGCTTATCAGGGTTCAATCAGCCCCAGCATTTT.

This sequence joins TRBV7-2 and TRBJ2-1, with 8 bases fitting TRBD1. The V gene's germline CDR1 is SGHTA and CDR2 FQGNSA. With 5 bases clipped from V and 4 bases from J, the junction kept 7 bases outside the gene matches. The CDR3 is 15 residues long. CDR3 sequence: CASSLTGGKYNEQFF. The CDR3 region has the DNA TGTGCCAGCAGCCTTACAGGGGGTAAATACAATGAGCAGTTCTTC.

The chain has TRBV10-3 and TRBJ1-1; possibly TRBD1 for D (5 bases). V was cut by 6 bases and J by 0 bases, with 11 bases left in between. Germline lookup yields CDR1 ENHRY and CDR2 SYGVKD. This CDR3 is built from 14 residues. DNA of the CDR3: TGTGCCATCAGCTGGGACTCTATGAACACTGAAGCTTTCTTT. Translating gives CAISWDSMNTEAFF.

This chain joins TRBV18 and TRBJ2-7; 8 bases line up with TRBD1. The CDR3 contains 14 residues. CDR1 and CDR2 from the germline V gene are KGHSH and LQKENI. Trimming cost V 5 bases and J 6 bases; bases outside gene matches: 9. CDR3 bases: TGTGCCAGCTCAGCATCAGGGGGCCGAAGCGAGCAGTACTTC. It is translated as CASSASGGRSEQYF.

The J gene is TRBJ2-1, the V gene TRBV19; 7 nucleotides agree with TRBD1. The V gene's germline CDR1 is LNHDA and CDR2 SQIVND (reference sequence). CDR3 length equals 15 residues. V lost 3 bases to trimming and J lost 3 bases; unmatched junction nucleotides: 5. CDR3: CASSIDRVVYNEQFF. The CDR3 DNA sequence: TGTGCCAGTAGTATCGACAGGGTGGTCTACAATGAGCAGTTCTTC.